Reported below is one TCR beta chain. Its recognized antigen is unknown. Base-call qualities are not available, and no considerably larger clone is one nucleotide away. Using the deep immunoSEQ assay, TCR CDR3 regions were amplified from genomic DNA by multiplex PCR. Extracted genomic DNA from each cell subset was distributed evenly across all wells of several immunoSEQ 96-well plates, and each plate was treated as a replicate. Each replicate PCR for sorted subsets received about 220 ng genomic DNA, equal to roughly 29,000 T cell genomes. Purified libraries were quantified with a Qubit 3.0 fluorometer, sized on a Bioanalyzer 2100, and re-quantified with the KAPA Library Quantification kit. Each immunoSEQ 96-well plate was sequenced on its own single-read 150-cycle Illumina NextSeq 550 flow cell. On the authors' methods: Because the immunoSEQ output held only junctional sequences and lacked quality scores, the filtering could not match the filtering applied to full-length reads. To assign V/J genes and CDR3, sequences were annotated using PyIR, a Python wrapper for IgBLAST v1.9, with IMGT germline references. Reads were removed for weak V/J assignments (E-value above 1e-6), missing CDR3, stop codons, out-of-frame junctions, or ambiguous translated residues. V3J clonotypes were defined as sequences sharing the same inferred V gene, J gene, and CDR3 amino acid sequence. To compute the percentage overlap between repertoires, the number of shared unique clonotypes was divided by the size of the smaller repertoire. Three approaches were used to assess repertoire richness: RTK rarefaction, the Chao1 estimator, and Recon v2.1 estimates of unobserved clonotypes. Generation probabilities for all TCRbeta clonotypes obtained by the gDNA method from a handful of donors were computed using OLGA. In TCRdb, the immuneACCESS table is reduced to in-frame sequences with V and J assigned. These tables do not hold every clone; where another copy was compared, an unresolved V gene accounts for under half, and the others remain unexplained. V and J calls and clone size are those listed in that table; D and trimming were worked out from the DNA. In all, the sample holds roughly 2.5 million clones, and just over 90% of those were seen once. Of the sample, about 0.13% falls within the top ten clones.

The donors were healthy, HIV-negative adults who had no recently reported acute infections or vaccinations. Every donor was a Caucasian adult residing in Nashville, Tennessee, USA. CD4+ T cells were enriched by magnetic negative selection; naive cells were then positively selected on CD45RA, and the negative fraction formed the memory subset. Blood was collected by leukapheresis, and PBMCs were isolated by Ficoll-Histopaque density gradient centrifugation and then cryopreserved in liquid nitrogen vapor phase. Purity and quantity of every magnetically sorted T cell population were checked by analytical flow cytometry. From each sorted fraction, genomic DNA was isolated and quantified by UV absorbance on a Nanodrop 2000c. V ends up 2 bases short and J 7 bases short, with an unmatched junction base count of 14. The CDR3 spans 16 residues, from the cysteine through the phenylalanine. Only the CDR3 DNA stays, 48 bases, in frame from base 1. For CDR1 and CDR2, the germline V gene lists SGHDT and YYEEEE.

These data come from a study of shared clonotypes between healthy human individuals (dated by TCRdb to the early 2020s). With respect to the entire study: The cohort comprised a couple of women and a few men aged 18 to 49 years. Per donor, leukapheresis produced somewhere between about 0.94 and 9 billion PBMCs. To increase sequencing depth and limit assay-specific biases, TCR repertoire library preparation and sequencing were carried out by different laboratories using diverse techniques. For each donor, CD4 naive and CD4 memory were each run on three plates, CD8 naive on two plates, and CD8 memory on one plate. Blood TCR repertoires of roughly five healthy adults were deeply sequenced to estimate repertoire size and the extent of clonotype sharing between individuals.

Study-wide conclusions, independent of this receptor: The small number of donors limited the genetic and exposure-history diversity represented. Pairwise subsampling led to the expectation that sequencing depth would affect the degree of clonotype sharing among donors. When a handful of donors were compared, the shared fraction of clonotypes was 5% to 6.5% for naive CD4, less than 4% for naive CD8, more than 2% for memory CD4, and 0.4% for memory CD8. Only blood was sampled, and tissue TCR repertoires likely differ from those in blood. Compared with non-shared clonotypes, the clonotypes found in all four sorted-subset donors had higher generation probabilities. Estimated clonotype richness was generally larger for naive than for memory subsets. Even with the large sequencing depth, rarefaction of the sorted-subset datasets indicated that sequencing was incomplete.

In this chain, TRBV5-6 is recombined with TRBJ1-1; 7 bases in the middle match TRBD1. Sequenced sample: naive CD4+ T cells sorted from blood. The cell subset or site tag for this specimen amounts to: CD45RA+ positively selected. This clonotype originated in a man aged 18 to 29 in good health. The encoded CDR3 is CASSFLGVSGQLEAFF. The nucleotide sequence is given as TGTGCCAGCAGCTTCTTGGGGGTTTCGGGACAGCTTGAAGCTTTCTTT. This CDR3, with the reference TRBV5-6 and TRBJ1-1 proteins standing in past its ends, gives the full variable domain DAGVTQSPTHLIKTRGQQVTLRCSPKSGHDTVSWYQQALGQGPQFIFQYYEEEERQRGNFPDRFSGHQFPNYSSELNVNALLLGDSALYLCASSFLGVSGQLEAFFGQGTRLTVV.